Below, 30 T cell receptor beta chains from the same sample are listed, as sequenced in a study of shared clonotypes between healthy human individuals. The assay was immunoSEQ multiplex PCR, and TCRdb's table has in-frame clones only and misses some. The sample yields over 950,000 clones, approximately 80% seen once. Sequenced: memory CD4+ T cells from PBMCs. As to subset: CD45RA-negative fraction. These TCRs come from a man between 18 and 29 years old in good health. Some clones in this sample may be carry-over from other donors' samples.

The chain links TRBV9 to TRBJ1-2; D unclear. V was clipped by 4 bases and J by 5 bases, with 12 bases between them. This CDR3 contains 13 residues. Per the germline V gene, CDR1 is SGDLS and CDR2 is YYNGEE. CDR3 in DNA: TGTGCCAGCAGCACCTCAGTTTGGTATGGCTACACCTTC. Its protein product is CASSTSVWYGYTF.

The chain employs TRBV7-2 and TRBJ2-4; D is unclear. Germline-derived CDR1 and CDR2 are SGHTA and FQGNSA. This CDR3 has 19 amino acids. With 1 base removed from V and 0 bases from J, the gap between germline ends came to 19 bases. The CDR3 DNA sequence: TGTGCCAGCAGCTTAGTGGAAGTGGAAAGCGCTGCAGCCAAAAACATTCAGTACTTC. This encodes CASSLVEVESAAAKNIQYF.

This clone was recorded once. In nucleotides, the CDR3 is TGTGCCAGCTCCCGGCGCGGAGGTGACAGTAATGAAAAACTGTTTTTT. Translation: CASSRRGGDSNEKLFF. This chain uses TRBV18 with TRBJ1-4; D possibly corresponds to TRBD1 (5 bases). Deletions cut 6 bases from V and 4 bases from J, with 18 bases between. Germline V lookup: CDR1 KGHSH, CDR2 LQKENI. The CDR3 runs 16 residues.

This clone occurred a few times. The gene calls are TRBV28 and TRBJ1-2, with TRBD1 as a possible D gene (5 bases). This CDR3 is 12 amino acids long. In germline, CDR1 is MDHEN, CDR2 SYDVKM. Trimming shortened V by 5 bases and J by 7 bases, and 11 bases separated the two germline ends. The CDR3 loop reads CASSGQGLGYTF. The CDR3 nucleotides read TGTGCCAGCAGTGGGCAGGGTCTTGGCTACACCTTC.

Worth noting for this clone: At the DNA level, this CDR3 is encoded by other sequences in the same sample as well. The chain couples TRBV13 to TRBJ2-3, with D possibly matching TRBD2 (6 bases). V shed 3 bases and J shed 1 base, with 8 bases lying between them. Germline CDR1 PRHDT, CDR2 FYEKMQ (reference sequence). The CDR3 length is 14 residues. This CDR3 reads CASSFSGGTDTQYF. DNA of the CDR3: TGTGCCAGCAGCTTTAGCGGTGGCACAGATACGCAGTATTTT.

V usage is TRBV19 and J usage is TRBJ1-1, with D maybe TRBD1 (5 bases). Trimming removed 7 bases at V and 4 bases at J, with 16 bases between. The CDR3 totals 14 residues. Germline V gene sequence: CDR1 LNHDA, CDR2 SQIVND (reference sequence). The CDR3 protein is CASTETGTPTEAFF. The CDR3 nucleotides read TGTGCCAGTACTGAGACCGGGACCCCCACTGAAGCTTTCTTT.

Only one count was recorded for this clone. Possible read error: a much larger clone is one base away. Other DNA sequences in the sample encode the same CDR3. This chain's CDR3 is CASSLGDTQYF. The CDR3 nucleotides are TGCGCCAGCAGCTTGGGTGATACGCAGTATTTT. The chain joins TRBV5-1 to TRBJ2-3; no clear D. Germline V lookup: CDR1 SGHRS, CDR2 YFSETQ. This CDR3 has 11 residues. The V end was cut by 0 bases, the J end by 6 bases, with 2 bases between.

V and J are TRBV5-1 and TRBJ1-2, with no clear D. Germline CDR1 SGHRS, CDR2 YFSETQ. The V end lost 5 bases, the J end lost 1 base, and 12 bases lay between the germline ends. This CDR3 region has 14 residues. This CDR3 is CASRSGEVNYGYTF. The CDR3 DNA follows: TGCGCCAGCAGGTCCGGAGAAGTTAACTATGGCTACACCTTC. Together with reference TRBV5-1 and TRBJ1-2, the CDR3 gives the full variable domain: KAGVTQTPRYLIKTRGQQVTLSCSPISGHRSVSWYQQTPGQGLQFLFEYFSETQRNKGNFPGRFSGRQFSNSRSEMNVSTLELGDSALYLCASRSGEVNYGYTFGSGTRLTVV.

The rearrangement uses TRBV5-1 and TRBJ2-7; 13 nucleotides match TRBD2. The V gene end was trimmed by 1 base and the J gene end by 7 bases; junction bases not matched to a gene: 2. The CDR3 extends over 14 amino acids. Per the germline V gene, CDR1 is SGHRS and CDR2 is YFSETQ. In DNA, the CDR3 is TGCGCCAGCAGCTTGCCGGGACTAGCGGGAGAGCAGTACTTC. This encodes CASSLPGLAGEQYF.

The rearrangement joins TRBV6-1 to TRBJ2-1; 7 bases align to TRBD1. Trimming cost V 6 bases and J 6 bases; bases outside gene matches: 11. CDR1 and CDR2 (germline): MNHNS, SASEGT. This CDR3 is built from 15 residues. The CDR3 spells CASRRPGQMINEQFF. The DNA of the CDR3 is TGTGCCAGCAGGAGACCGGGACAGATGATCAATGAGCAGTTCTTC.

The chain joins TRBV15 to TRBJ2-5; D unclear. Trimming pared 0 bases from V and 8 bases from J, leaving 10 bases between. This CDR3 region has 13 residues. Germline V gives CDR1 LNHNV, CDR2 YYDKDF (reference sequence). The CDR3 bases are TGTGCCACCAGCAGAGACTCTCTCAGAACCCAGTACTTC. Translation gives CATSRDSLRTQYF.

This chain joins TRBV18 and TRBJ1-2; 7 bases are a match to TRBD1. The V gene end was trimmed by 6 bases and the J gene end by 3 bases; junction bases not matched to a gene: 13. Germline V gene sequence: CDR1 KGHSH, CDR2 LQKENI. The CDR3 is 16 amino acids. Here the CDR3 DNA reads TGTGCCAGCTCTAGACAGGGCGGAAGACTTGACTATGGCTACACCTTC. It is translated as CASSRQGGRLDYGYTF.

The genes are TRBV9 and TRBJ2-1; D is possibly TRBD2 (6 bases). Germline CDR1 is SGDLS and CDR2 is YYNGEE. The CDR3 covers 15 residues. Between the trimmed V and J ends, which lost 6 bases and 1 base, there was a span of 14 bases. The CDR3, as DNA: TGTGCCAGCACCCCCCGCGGGAAATCCTACAATGAGCAGTTCTTC. This translates into CASTPRGKSYNEQFF.

The CDR3 loop reads CASSLPRSGEQYF. The CDR3 DNA reads TGTGCCAGCTCACTCCCCCGGTCAGGTGAGCAGTACTTC. This rearrangement joins TRBV18 to TRBJ2-7; D is uncertain. Germline V gene sequence: CDR1 KGHSH, CDR2 LQKENI. The CDR3 contains 13 residues. V was shortened by 4 bases and J by 7 bases, with 14 bases between the two germline ends.

The chain joins TRBV11-3 to TRBJ2-5; D is perhaps TRBD2 (6 bases). Germline V gene data show CDR1 as SGHNT and CDR2 as YENEEA. The CDR3 runs to 14 residues. V lost 5 bases to trimming and J lost 3 bases, with 13 bases between them. CDR3 in amino acids: CASSTTGTEETQYF. The CDR3 DNA sequence: TGTGCCAGCAGCACAACCGGGACTGAAGAGACCCAGTACTTC.

The rearrangement uses TRBV6-6 and TRBJ1-5, with a possible D match to TRBD1 (5 bases). The ends were cut back, 2 bases at V and 0 bases at J, with 11 bases in the middle. This CDR3 contains 16 residues. Germline V gene lookup returns CDR1 MNHNY and CDR2 SVGAGI (reference sequence). CDR3 loop: CASSYRGVYSNQPQHF. As DNA, the CDR3 is TGTGCCAGCAGTTACAGGGGTGTTTATAGCAATCAGCCCCAGCATTTT.

V is TRBV27 and J is TRBJ2-7; 9 nucleotides align to TRBD2. Germline lookup yields CDR1 MNHEY and CDR2 SMNVEV (reference sequence). The ends lost 4 bases at V and 1 base at J; junction bases unmatched: 5. The CDR3 covers 15 residues. The CDR3 loop reads CASSSYSGRSYEQYF. The CDR3 DNA is TGTGCCAGCAGTTCATATAGCGGGAGATCCTACGAGCAGTACTTC.

V is TRBV19 and J is TRBJ2-4; D unresolved. V was trimmed by 1 base and J by 5 bases, leaving 9 bases between them. Per the germline V gene, CDR1 is LNHDA and CDR2 is SQIVND (reference sequence). CDR3 size: 14 residues. CDR3 nucleotides: TGTGCCAGTAGTATAGGACTTGTCCAAAACATTCAGTACTTC. Amino acids: CASSIGLVQNIQYF.

The chain is built from TRBV5-1 and TRBJ2-1; TRBD1 matches at 8 bases. Germline V gene lookup returns CDR1 SGHRS and CDR2 YFSETQ. This CDR3 spans 14 amino acids. V lost 2 bases and J lost 7; bases outside the gene matches: 5. The CDR3 DNA is TGCGCCAGCAGCTTTGGACAGGGTGTAAATGAGCAGTTCTTC. It specifies CASSFGQGVNEQFF.

V usage is TRBV10-3 and J usage is TRBJ2-2; D might be TRBD2 (5 bases). V was cut by 6 bases and J by 5 bases, with 10 bases left in between. There are 13 residues in the CDR3. Germline V gene lookup returns CDR1 ENHRY and CDR2 SYGVKD. The CDR3 loop is CAIRSRGTGELFF. The CDR3 coding sequence is TGTGCCATCAGGTCCCGGGGAACCGGGGAGCTGTTTTTT.

A few counts support this clone. V is TRBV7-9 and J is TRBJ1-2, with 8 nucleotides matching TRBD1. V was clipped by 5 bases and J by 6 bases; unmatched bases: 8. The germline CDR1 and CDR2 sequences are SEHNR and FQNEAQ (reference sequence). There are 14 residues in the CDR3. The DNA for the CDR3 is TGTGCCAGCAGCCCGCCAGGGGGACAGGATGGCTACACCTTC. Translated: CASSPPGGQDGYTF.

The chain recombines TRBV7-3 with TRBJ2-1, with D uncertain. Germline V gene sequence: CDR1 SGHTA, CDR2 FQGTGA. The CDR3 has 13 residues. Trimming took 2 bases from V and 9 from J, leaving 11 bases between them. The CDR3 DNA follows: TGTGCCAGCAGCTTAGTAAGTTTTGGTGAGCAGTTCTTC. This sequence encodes CASSLVSFGEQFF.

J is TRBJ2-2 and V is TRBV10-2; tentatively, D is TRBD1 (7 bases). The ends were cut back, 8 bases at V and 0 bases at J, with 10 bases in the middle. Germline CDR1 WSHSY, CDR2 SAAADI. The CDR3 has 14 amino acids. The CDR3 spells CASCRGANTGELFF. Here the CDR3 DNA reads TGCGCCAGCTGCAGGGGGGCGAACACCGGGGAGCTGTTTTTT.

The genes are TRBV15 and TRBJ2-1; a possible D gene is TRBD1 (6 bases). Trimming pared 1 base from V and 8 bases from J, leaving 21 bases between. Germline CDR1 reads LNHNV; CDR2 reads YYDKDF (reference sequence). This CDR3 region has 17 residues. CDR3 DNA: TGTGCCACCAGCAGAGGGCCCGGGTGGGGGCCAGGGGATGAGCAGTTCTTC. Its translation is CATSRGPGWGPGDEQFF.

To note about this clone: This clone may be a read error of a much larger clone one base away. Different DNA sequences within this sample yield the same CDR3. The chain couples TRBV7-2 to TRBJ2-3, with D hard to call. V was cut by 4 bases and J by 0 bases, with 2 bases left in between. The CDR3 consists of 12 residues. Germline assignment: CDR1 SGHTA and CDR2 FQGNSA. The CDR3 bases are TGTGCCAGCAGCTATAGCACAGATACGCAGTATTTT. It is translated as CASSYSTDTQYF.

This clone appeared a single time. V is TRBV6-5 and J is TRBJ1-2, with D perhaps TRBD1 (5 bases). Germline V gene sequence: CDR1 MNHEY, CDR2 SVGAGI. Trimming took 6 bases from V and 8 from J, leaving 19 bases between them. This CDR3 is 14 amino acids long. CDR3 loop: CASSQAGRGYGYTF. In nucleotides, the CDR3 is TGTGCCAGCAGCCAAGCCGGAAGGGGATACGGCTACACCTTC.

This chain uses TRBV10-3 with TRBJ2-3; 9 nucleotides agree with TRBD2. The germline CDR1 and CDR2 sequences are ENHRY and SYGVKD. The CDR3 spans 16 residues. The trim removed 4 bases at V and 9 bases at J, leaving 14 bases unmatched. CDR3 nucleotide sequence: TGTGCCATCAGTGGCGATAGCGGGAGCCTCCTGAACACGCAGTATTTT. Encoded protein: CAISGDSGSLLNTQYF.

As concerns this clone: Just one base apart from a much larger clone, this may be a read error. V usage is TRBV29-1 and J usage is TRBJ2-1, with 7 bases that match TRBD1. Losses at the gene ends were 7 bases for V and 7 bases for J; bases not matched to a gene: 16. The CDR3 runs 15 residues. The germline gives CDR1 SQVTM, CDR2 ANQGSEA. The CDR3 is CSAYTETGIFNEQFF. CDR3 DNA: TGCAGCGCCTACACCGAGACAGGGATTTTTAATGAGCAGTTCTTC.

The chain has TRBV6-6 and TRBJ1-1, with no clear D. Germline V lookup: CDR1 MNHNY, CDR2 SVGAGI (reference sequence). V lost 5 bases and J 11 bases, leaving 15 bases between the germline ends. This CDR3 has 12 amino acids. This CDR3 is CASSTRTVSAFF. The CDR3 DNA sequence: TGTGCCAGCAGTACGAGAACAGTGAGTGCTTTCTTT.

V gene TRBV28 combines with J gene TRBJ1-1; D is unresolved. This CDR3 comprises 14 residues. Germline values: CDR1 MDHEN, CDR2 SYDVKM. Trimming stripped 3 bases from V and 1 base from J, with 9 bases between. The CDR3 here is CASSFLPGNTEAFF. In DNA form, the CDR3 reads TGTGCCAGCAGTTTCCTGCCCGGGAACACTGAAGCTTTCTTT.